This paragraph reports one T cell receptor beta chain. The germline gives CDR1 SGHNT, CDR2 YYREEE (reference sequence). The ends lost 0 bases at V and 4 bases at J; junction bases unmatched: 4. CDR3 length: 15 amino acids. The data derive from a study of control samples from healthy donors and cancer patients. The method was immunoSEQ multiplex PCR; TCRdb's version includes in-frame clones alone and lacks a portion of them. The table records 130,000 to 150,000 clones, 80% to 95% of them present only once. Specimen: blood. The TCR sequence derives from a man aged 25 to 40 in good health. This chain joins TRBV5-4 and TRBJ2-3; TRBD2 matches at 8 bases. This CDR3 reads CASSLGRGGPDTQYF. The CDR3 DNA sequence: TGTGCCAGCAGCTTGGGTCGGGGGGGCCCAGATACGCAGTATTTT.